This entry is about one T cell receptor (beta chain). What it binds is unknown. The CDR3 is 14 amino acids. V shed 1 base and J shed 0 bases, with 4 bases lying between them. Looked up from germline, CDR1 is LGHNA and CDR2 is YNFKEQ. TCRdb keeps only in-frame clones here, not all; method: immunoSEQ multiplex PCR. The sample records 80,000 to 100,000 clones, approximately 93% being singletons. The record originates from a study of OX40 agonist ivuxolimab in advanced cancers. In the study overall: Ivuxolimab, an agonistic anti-OX40 (CD134) antibody, was given to patients. Patients assigned to dose escalation were diagnosed with hepatocellular carcinoma, melanoma, renal cell or head and neck cancer. Study-wide points: Circulating CD4+ and CD8+ T cells showed clonal expansion by week 6 at 0.1 to 3.0 mg/kg. Some nonresponders additionally presented with little normalized T-cell clonal expansion.

The sequencing used CD4+ or CD8+ T cells sorted from blood, collected in a trial of the OX40 agonist ivuxolimab. The sequence came from an adult with an advanced solid tumor such as melanoma, head and neck, liver or kidney cancer. The gene calls are TRBV4-2 and TRBJ1-5; D is uncertain. Written as DNA, the CDR3 is TGTGCCAGCAGCCAAGGATATAGCAATCAGCCCCAGCATTTT. Translating it yields CASSQGYSNQPQHF.